This TCR beta chain originates from a study of blood T cell repertoires in COVID-19. Germline CDR1 and CDR2: LNHDA and SQIVND (reference sequence). This CDR3 has 15 amino acids. The junction had 7 bases not matched to a gene; V was cut back by 5 bases and J by 4 bases. The data were produced by immunoSEQ multiplex PCR, yet TCRdb's version contains in-frame clones alone and is incomplete. The sample shows approximately 270,000 clones, about 86% of them seen only once. The sample consisted of peripheral blood. The TCR sequence derives from a person aged 70 to 79 with COVID-19, enrolled during active disease. The J gene is TRBJ2-1, the V gene TRBV19, with 8 positions matching TRBD2. CDR3 nucleotides: TGTGCCAGTAGTGGTGGCGGGGGGTCATACAATGAGCAGTTCTTC. As protein: CASSGGGGSYNEQFF.